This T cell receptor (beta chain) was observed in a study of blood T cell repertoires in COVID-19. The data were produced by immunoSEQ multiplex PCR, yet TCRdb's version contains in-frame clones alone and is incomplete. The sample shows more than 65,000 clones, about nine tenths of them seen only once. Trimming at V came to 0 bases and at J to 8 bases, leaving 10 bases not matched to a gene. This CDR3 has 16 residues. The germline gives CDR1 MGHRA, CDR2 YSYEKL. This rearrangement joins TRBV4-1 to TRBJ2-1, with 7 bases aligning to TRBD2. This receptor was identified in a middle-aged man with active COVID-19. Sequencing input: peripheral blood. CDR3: CASSQDWAGEGDEQFF. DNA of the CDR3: TGCGCCAGCAGCCAAGATTGGGCGGGAGAAGGGGATGAGCAGTTCTTC.